The present TCR beta chain was sequenced within a study of regulatory T cells in long-lasting Graves disease (dated by TCRdb to 2020 to 2023). About the investigation overall: Persistent Graves' disease was defined as antithyroid drug treatment for over 5 years with persistently positive TSH receptor autoantibodies. The study was conducted in China and was registered as a clinical trial. Persistent Graves' disease patients were compared with newly diagnosed Graves' disease patients by peripheral blood TCR sequencing and RNA sequencing. A total of roughly 33 samples underwent TCR sequencing: some 13 from persistent and about 20 from newly diagnosed Graves' disease patients. Antithyroid drugs had been taken for around 9.8 years on average by persistent Graves' disease patients in the clinical cohort. Beyond this particular receptor, the publication reports: Sequencing and analysis were limited to the TCR beta chain. The small sample size was acknowledged by the authors as a limitation that may reduce accuracy. TRBV28, TRBJ1-2 and TRBJ2-5 were preferentially used in persistent disease, while TRBV20-1 and TRBJ2-1 were favored in newly diagnosed disease. Persistent patients shared more public clonotypes among themselves (2,741) than newly diagnosed patients did (approximately 970). Because the primary lesion, thyroid tissue, could not be accessed, the study looked at peripheral blood alone. Compared with newly diagnosed patients, patients with persistent Graves' disease had lower TCR Shannon entropy and fewer highly expanded clones, which suggests clonal expansion.

This clonotype showed up many times. It has no known antigen specificity. No base quality information exists; no much larger clone differs at one position. Library preparation was by multiplex PCR. The sequencer listed for this sample is Illumina HiSeq 4000. To build TCR beta libraries, CDR3 regions were amplified by Arm-PCR using iRepertoire HTBI primers. Gel purification was performed on PCR products prior to sequencing. For the original study's pipeline: Gene usage analysis of CDR3 amino acid clonotypes relied on the 62 TRBV and 14 TRBJ segments identified across samples. COPE and FqMerger were used to merge the filtered high-quality paired reads into contigs. BLAST was used to align contigs to IMGT TRBV, TRBD and TRBJ reference genes, with CDR3 defined following IMGT. Highly expanded clones were defined as clonotypes with a frequency above 0.1%. Shannon entropy was used to measure repertoire diversity, and the Gini coefficient was used to measure V-J evenness. Clonotypes shared by more than one individual were considered public. In-frame beta chains were kept once TCRdb had trimmed the public reads at Q25 with fastp and called clones with MiXCR. Each entry merges the rows of one CDR3 protein and shows their most common DNA and genes. The V and J calls here are based on TCRdb, not the publication. For this sample there are 450,000 or so distinct CDR3 sequences; roughly 22% appear just once. Around 14% of the sample rests with the top ten.

The sample's time point label is to be understood as: persistent/refractory GD, antithyroid drugs over 5 years with positive TRAb. For both TCR sequencing and RNA sequencing, RNA was extracted from PBMCs in TRIzol. The diagnosis of Graves' disease was made according to American Thyroid Association guidelines. The patients came from an endocrinology department in Xi'an, China. Each patient gave approximately 10 milliliters of peripheral blood, collected in an EDTA anticoagulant tube. PBMCs were isolated by Ficoll Paque Plus density gradient separation without further T cell sorting. An Agilent 2100 Bioanalyzer and agarose gel were used to check RNA quality, and a NanoDrop 2000 was used to measure RNA concentration. Between the V and J ends, shortened by 3 bases and 1 base respectively, the junction contains 13 bases. Reading from cysteine to phenylalanine, the CDR3 counts 15 amino acids. CDR3 DNA is the only sequence kept; it has 45 bases, read in frame from the first base. CDR1 and CDR2 are read off the germline V gene as SGDLS and YYNGEE.

Sequencing was performed on peripheral blood mononuclear cells (PBMCs), taken when the disease was refractory, from a patient treated with antithyroid drugs. The sequence joins TRBV9 to TRBJ1-1; perhaps TRBD1 is the D gene, with 6 bases matching. The sequence came from a female donor with Graves disease. The sequenced DNA: TGTGCCAGCAGCGAAGCGGGACACCCGAACACTGAAGCTTTCTTT. It translates as CASSEAGHPNTEAFF.